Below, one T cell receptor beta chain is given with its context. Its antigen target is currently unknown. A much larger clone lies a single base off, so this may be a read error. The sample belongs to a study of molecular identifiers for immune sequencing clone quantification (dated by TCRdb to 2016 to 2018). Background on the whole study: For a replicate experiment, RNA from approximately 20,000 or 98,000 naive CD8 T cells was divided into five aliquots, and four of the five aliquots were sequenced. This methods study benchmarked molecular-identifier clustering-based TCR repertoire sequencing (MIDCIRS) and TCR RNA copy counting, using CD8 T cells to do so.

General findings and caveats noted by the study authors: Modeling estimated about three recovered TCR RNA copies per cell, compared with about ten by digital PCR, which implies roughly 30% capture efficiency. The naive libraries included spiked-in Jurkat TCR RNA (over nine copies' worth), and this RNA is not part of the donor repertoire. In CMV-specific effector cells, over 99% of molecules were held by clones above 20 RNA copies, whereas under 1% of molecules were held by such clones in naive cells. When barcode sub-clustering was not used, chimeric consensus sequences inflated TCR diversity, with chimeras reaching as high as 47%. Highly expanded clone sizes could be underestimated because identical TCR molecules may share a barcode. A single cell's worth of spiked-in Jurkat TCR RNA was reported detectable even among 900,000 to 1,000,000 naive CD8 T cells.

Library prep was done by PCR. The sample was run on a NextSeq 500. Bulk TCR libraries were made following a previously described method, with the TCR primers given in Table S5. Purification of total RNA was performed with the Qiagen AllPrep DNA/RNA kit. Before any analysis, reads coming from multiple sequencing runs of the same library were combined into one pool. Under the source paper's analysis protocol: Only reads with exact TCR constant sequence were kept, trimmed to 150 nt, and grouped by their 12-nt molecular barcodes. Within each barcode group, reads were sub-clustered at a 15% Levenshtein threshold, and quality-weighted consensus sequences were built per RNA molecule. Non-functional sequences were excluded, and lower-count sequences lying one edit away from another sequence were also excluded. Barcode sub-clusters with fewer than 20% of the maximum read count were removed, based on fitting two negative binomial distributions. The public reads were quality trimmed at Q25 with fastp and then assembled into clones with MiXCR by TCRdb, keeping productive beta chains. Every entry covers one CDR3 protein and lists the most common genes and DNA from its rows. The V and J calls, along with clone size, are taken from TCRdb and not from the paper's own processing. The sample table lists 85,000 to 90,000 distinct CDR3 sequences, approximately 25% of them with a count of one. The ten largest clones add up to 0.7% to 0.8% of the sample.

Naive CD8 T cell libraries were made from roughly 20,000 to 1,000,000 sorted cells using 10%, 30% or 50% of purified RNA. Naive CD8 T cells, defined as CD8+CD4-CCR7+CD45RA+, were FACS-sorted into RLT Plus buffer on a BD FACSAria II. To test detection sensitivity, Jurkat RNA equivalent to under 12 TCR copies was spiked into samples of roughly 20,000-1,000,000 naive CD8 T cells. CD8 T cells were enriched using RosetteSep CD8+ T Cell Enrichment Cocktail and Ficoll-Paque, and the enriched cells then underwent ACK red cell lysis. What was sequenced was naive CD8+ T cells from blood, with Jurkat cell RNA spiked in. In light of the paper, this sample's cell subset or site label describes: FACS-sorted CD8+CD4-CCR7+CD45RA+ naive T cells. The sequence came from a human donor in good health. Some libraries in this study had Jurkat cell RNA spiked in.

The nucleotide sequence is given as TGTGCCAGATTCCGATGGGACAGGGGCATATTTTGCGCAGATACGCAGTATTTT. It translates as CARFRWDRGIFCADTQYF. The V and J genes are TRBV25-1 and TRBJ2-3, with 10 junctional bases fitting TRBD1. Germline trimming: 9 bases from V, 4 bases from J; junction bases outside gene matches: 19. CDR1 and CDR2 (MGHDK, SYGVNS) derive from the germline V gene. The CDR3 measures 18 amino acids from cysteine to phenylalanine. The retained sequence is limited to the CDR3, 54 bases, with the frame set at the first base.